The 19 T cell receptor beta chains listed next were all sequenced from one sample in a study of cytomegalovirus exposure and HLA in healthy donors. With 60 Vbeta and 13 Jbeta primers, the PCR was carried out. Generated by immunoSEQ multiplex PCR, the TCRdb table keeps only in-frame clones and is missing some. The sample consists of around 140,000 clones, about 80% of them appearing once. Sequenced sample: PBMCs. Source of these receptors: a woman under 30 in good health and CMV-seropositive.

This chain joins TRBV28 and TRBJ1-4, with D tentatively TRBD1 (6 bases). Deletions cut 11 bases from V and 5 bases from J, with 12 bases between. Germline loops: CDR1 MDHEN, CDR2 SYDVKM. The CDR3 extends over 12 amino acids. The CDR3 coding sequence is TGTGCCGGGCAGGGGCGGAATGAAAAACTGTTTTTT. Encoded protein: CAGQGRNEKLFF.

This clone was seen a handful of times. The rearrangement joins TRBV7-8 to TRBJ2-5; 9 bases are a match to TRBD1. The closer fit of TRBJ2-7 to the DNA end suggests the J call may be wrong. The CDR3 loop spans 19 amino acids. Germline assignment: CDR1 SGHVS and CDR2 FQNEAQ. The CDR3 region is CASSTVLSLEGQGYHEQYF. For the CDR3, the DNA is TGTGCCAGCAGCACAGTCCTCTCCTTGGAGGGACAGGGTTACCACGAGCAGTACTTC.

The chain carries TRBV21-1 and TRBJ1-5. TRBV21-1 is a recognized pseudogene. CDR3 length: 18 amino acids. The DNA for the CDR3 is TGTGCCAGCGGACCAATGGCAGGGAGGGGGTTTAGCAATCAGCCCCAGCATTTT. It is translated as CASGPMAGRGFSNQPQHF.

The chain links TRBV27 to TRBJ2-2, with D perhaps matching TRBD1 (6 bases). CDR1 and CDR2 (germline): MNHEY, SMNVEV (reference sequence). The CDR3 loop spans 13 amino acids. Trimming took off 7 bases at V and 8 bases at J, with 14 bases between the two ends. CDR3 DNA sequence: TGTGCCAGCATCCAAGGGGGAACGGGGGAGCTGTTTTTT. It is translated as CASIQGGTGELFF.

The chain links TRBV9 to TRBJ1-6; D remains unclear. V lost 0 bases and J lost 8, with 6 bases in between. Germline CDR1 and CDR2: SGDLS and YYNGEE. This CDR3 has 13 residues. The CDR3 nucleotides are TGTGCCAGCAGCGTAGAGAGGGATTCACCCCTCCACTTT. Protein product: CASSVERDSPLHF.

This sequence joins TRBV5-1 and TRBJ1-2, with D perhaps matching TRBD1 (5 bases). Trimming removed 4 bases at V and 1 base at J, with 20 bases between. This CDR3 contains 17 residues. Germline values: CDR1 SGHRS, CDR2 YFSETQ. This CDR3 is CASSPGGFRAVNYGYTF. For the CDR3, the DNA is TGCGCCAGCAGCCCGGGAGGGTTCAGGGCGGTTAACTATGGCTACACCTTC.

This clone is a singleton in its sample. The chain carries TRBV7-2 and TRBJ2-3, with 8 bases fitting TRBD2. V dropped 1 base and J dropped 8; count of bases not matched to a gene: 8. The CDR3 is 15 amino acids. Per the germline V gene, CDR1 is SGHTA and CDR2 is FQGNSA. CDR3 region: CASSLEVSGGGTQYF. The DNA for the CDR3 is TGTGCCAGCAGCTTAGAAGTCAGCGGGGGAGGTACGCAGTATTTT.

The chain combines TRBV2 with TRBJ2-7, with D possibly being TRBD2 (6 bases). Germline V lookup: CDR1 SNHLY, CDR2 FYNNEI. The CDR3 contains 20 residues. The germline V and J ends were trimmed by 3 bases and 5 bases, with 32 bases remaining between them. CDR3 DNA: TGTGCCAGCAGTGATCGGGGGAACGGGGTTAATTCTGTTTTCGGGAACGAGCAGTACTTC. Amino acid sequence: CASSDRGNGVNSVFGNEQYF.

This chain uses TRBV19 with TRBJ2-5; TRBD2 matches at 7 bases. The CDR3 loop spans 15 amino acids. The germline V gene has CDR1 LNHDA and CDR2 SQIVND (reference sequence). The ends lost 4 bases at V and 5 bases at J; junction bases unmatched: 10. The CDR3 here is CASSTSLAAWETQYF. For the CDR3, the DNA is TGTGCCAGTAGTACCTCTCTAGCGGCCTGGGAGACCCAGTACTTC.

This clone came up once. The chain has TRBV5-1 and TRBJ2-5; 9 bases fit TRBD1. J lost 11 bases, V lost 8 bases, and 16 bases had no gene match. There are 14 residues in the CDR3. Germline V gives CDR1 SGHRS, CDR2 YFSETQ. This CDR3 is CASAQGADLGEQYF. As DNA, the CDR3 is TGCGCCAGTGCACAGGGGGCGGACCTTGGGGAGCAGTACTTC. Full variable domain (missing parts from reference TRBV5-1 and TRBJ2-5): KAGVTQTPRYLIKTRGQQVTLSCSPISGHRSVSWYQQTPGQGLQFLFEYFSETQRNKGNFPGRFSGRQFSNSRSEMNVSTLELGDSALYLCASAQGADLGEQYFGPGTRLLVL.

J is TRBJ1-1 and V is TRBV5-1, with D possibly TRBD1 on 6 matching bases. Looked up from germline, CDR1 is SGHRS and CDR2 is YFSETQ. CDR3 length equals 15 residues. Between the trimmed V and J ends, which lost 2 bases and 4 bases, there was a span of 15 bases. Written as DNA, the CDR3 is TGCGCCAGCAGCTTCACTCAGGGGATGGTCACTGAAGCTTTCTTT. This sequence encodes CASSFTQGMVTEAFF.

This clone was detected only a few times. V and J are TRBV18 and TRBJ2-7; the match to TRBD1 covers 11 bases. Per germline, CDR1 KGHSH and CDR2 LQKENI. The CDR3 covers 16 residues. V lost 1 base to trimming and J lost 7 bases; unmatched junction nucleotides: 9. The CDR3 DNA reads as TGTGCCAGCTCACCACTCCCAGGACAGGGGGCGGAAGAGCAGTACTTC. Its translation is CASSPLPGQGAEEQYF. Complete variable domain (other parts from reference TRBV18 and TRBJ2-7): NAGVMQNPRHLVRRRGQEARLRCSPMKGHSHVYWYRQLPEEGLKFMVYLQKENIIDESGMPKERFSAEFPKEGPSILRIQQVVRGDSAAYFCASSPLPGQGAEEQYFGPGTRLTVT.

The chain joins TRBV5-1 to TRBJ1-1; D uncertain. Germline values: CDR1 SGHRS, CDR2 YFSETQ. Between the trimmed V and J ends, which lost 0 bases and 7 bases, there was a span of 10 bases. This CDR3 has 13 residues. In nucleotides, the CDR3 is TGCGCCAGCAGCTTGGACAGCAGAAATGAAGCTTTCTTT. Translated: CASSLDSRNEAFF.

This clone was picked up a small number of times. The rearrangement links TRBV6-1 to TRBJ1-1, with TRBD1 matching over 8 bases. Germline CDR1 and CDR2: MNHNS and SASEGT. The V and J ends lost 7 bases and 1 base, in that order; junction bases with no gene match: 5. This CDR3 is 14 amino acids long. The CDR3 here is CASIDRGSNTEAFF. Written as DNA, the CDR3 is TGTGCCAGCATCGACAGGGGTTCGAACACTGAAGCTTTCTTT.

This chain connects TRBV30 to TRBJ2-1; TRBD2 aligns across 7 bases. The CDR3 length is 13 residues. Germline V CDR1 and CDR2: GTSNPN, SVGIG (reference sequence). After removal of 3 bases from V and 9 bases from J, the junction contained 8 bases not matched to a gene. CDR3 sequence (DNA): TGTGCCTGGAGCTCTAGGGCGGGGGTTGAGCAGTTCTTC. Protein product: CAWSSRAGVEQFF.

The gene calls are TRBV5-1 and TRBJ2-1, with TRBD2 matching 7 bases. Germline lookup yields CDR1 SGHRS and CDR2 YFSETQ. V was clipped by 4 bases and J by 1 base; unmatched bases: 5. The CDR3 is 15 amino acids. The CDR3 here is CASSPGLESYNEQFF. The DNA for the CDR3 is TGCGCCAGCAGCCCCGGACTAGAGTCCTACAATGAGCAGTTCTTC.

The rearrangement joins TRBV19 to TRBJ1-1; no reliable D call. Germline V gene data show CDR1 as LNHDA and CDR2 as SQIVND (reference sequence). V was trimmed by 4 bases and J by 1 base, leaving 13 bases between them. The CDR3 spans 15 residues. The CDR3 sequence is CASSTFGRPNTEAFF. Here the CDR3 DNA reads TGTGCCAGTAGTACATTCGGCAGGCCGAACACTGAAGCTTTCTTT.

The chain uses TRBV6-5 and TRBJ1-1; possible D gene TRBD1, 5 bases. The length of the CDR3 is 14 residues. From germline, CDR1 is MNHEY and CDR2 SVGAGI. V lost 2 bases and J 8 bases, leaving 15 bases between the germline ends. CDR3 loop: CASSYATDKTEAFF. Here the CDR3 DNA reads TGTGCCAGCAGTTACGCCACGGACAAAACGGAAGCTTTCTTT.

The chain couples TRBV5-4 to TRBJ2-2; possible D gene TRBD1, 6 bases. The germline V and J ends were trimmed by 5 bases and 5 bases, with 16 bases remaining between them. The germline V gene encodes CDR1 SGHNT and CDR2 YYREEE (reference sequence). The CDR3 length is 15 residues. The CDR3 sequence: CASRNRDRGTGELFF. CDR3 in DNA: TGTGCCAGCAGAAACAGGGATCGAGGAACCGGGGAGCTGTTTTTT. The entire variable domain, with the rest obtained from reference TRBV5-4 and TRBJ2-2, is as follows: ETGVTQSPTHLIKTRGQQVTLRCSSQSGHNTVSWYQQALGQGPQFIFQYYREEENGRGNFPPRFSGLQFPNYSSELNVNALELDDSALYLCASRNRDRGTGELFFGEGSRLTVL.